Presented here are 15 T cell receptor beta chains from one specimen sequenced in a study of neurological immune-mediated disorders. TCRdb re-derived calls from the 5' RACE reads in MiXCR, one entry per CDR3 protein. The profile shows roughly 60,000 distinct CDR3 sequences, roughly 10% of them singletons. Sequencing was carried out using PBMCs. The receptors shown here come from a man aged 55-75 years in good health.

V gene TRBV4-3 combines with J gene TRBJ1-2, with D possibly TRBD1 on 5 matching bases. Trimming took 10 bases from V and 8 from J, leaving 20 bases between them. This CDR3 is 13 amino acids long. Looked up from germline, CDR1 is LGHNA and CDR2 is YSLEER. CDR3 sequence: CANIQGAQWGYTF. The CDR3 DNA is TGCGCCAACATCCAAGGGGCCCAATGGGGCTACACCTTC.

This clonotype appeared once. A much bigger clone sits one base away, suggesting this may be a read error. The chain uses TRBV5-1 and TRBJ2-3, with D maybe TRBD1 (6 bases). Germline V gene data show CDR1 as SGHRS and CDR2 as YFSETQ. V dropped 4 bases and J dropped 2 bases, with 14 bases sitting between them. The CDR3 is 15 amino acids. CDR3 loop: CASSIRTVSTDTQYF. The DNA of the CDR3 is TGCGCCAGCAGCATTCGGACAGTCTCCACAGATACGCAGTATTTT.

V usage is TRBV29-1 and J usage is TRBJ2-1; TRBD1 agrees at 9 bases. This CDR3 spans 15 amino acids. V gave up 7 bases and J gave up 9 bases; unmatched junction bases: 16. Germline CDR1 and CDR2: SQVTM and ANQGSEA. CDR3 in DNA: TGCAGCGGCCGGGACAGGGATTCTACGGGGGGTGAGCAGTTCTTC. It is translated as CSGRDRDSTGGEQFF.

The table lists this clonotype with many counts. The rearrangement links TRBV20-1 to TRBJ2-5, with TRBD2 matching over 13 bases. V was pared by 5 bases and J by 4 bases, with 4 bases of the junction left unmatched. The germline V gene encodes CDR1 DFQATT and CDR2 SNEGSKA (reference sequence). The CDR3 runs to 14 residues. In DNA form, the CDR3 reads TGCAGTGCTCTCGGGACTAGCGGGGTAGAGACCCAGTACTTC. Translation gives CSALGTSGVETQYF.

Sample share makes this clonotype medium-sized (0.01 to 0.1%). The chain combines TRBV12-3 or TRBV12-4 with TRBJ2-5; a possible D gene is TRBD2 (6 bases). With 5 bases removed from V and 4 bases from J, the gap between germline ends came to 14 bases. This CDR3 has 14 amino acids. The DNA for the CDR3 is TGTGCCAGCAGTATTGCGGGGATCAGAGAGACCCAGTACTTC. The encoded protein is CASSIAGIRETQYF.

The J gene is TRBJ2-7, the V gene TRBV3-1; D uncertain. Germline CDR1 LGHDT, CDR2 YNNKEL (reference sequence). Trimming left V 1 base short and J 3 bases short, with 4 bases between. The CDR3 totals 12 residues. The CDR3: CASSQGGYEQYF. CDR3 DNA: TGTGCCAGCAGCCAAGGAGGCTACGAGCAGTACTTC.

This clonotype was recorded at least ten times. The chain's CDR3 is CASSPDREGGKNIQYF. CDR3 DNA sequence: TGTGCCAGCAGTCCAGACAGGGAAGGGGGCAAAAACATTCAGTACTTC. The chain is built from TRBV12-3 or TRBV12-4 and TRBJ2-4; 7 positions agree with TRBD1. V dropped 5 bases and J dropped 3; count of bases not matched to a gene: 10. This CDR3 contains 16 residues.

The sample holds many counts of this clonotype. The CDR3 loop reads CASSAGTGQNSPLHF. Here the CDR3 DNA reads TGTGCCAGCAGCGCCGGGACAGGGCAAAATTCACCCCTCCACTTT. The gene calls are TRBV7-9 and TRBJ1-6, with TRBD1 identical over 9 bases. The germline V gene has CDR1 SEHNR and CDR2 FQNEAQ (reference sequence). The CDR3 totals 15 residues. The ends lost 5 bases at V and 7 bases at J; junction bases unmatched: 6.

At least ten counts were recorded for this clonotype. The V call is TRBV12-3 or TRBV12-4, the J call TRBJ2-1, with 9 bases aligning to TRBD1. The CDR3 has 15 amino acids. The V and J ends lost 4 bases and 6 bases, in that order; junction bases with no gene match: 7. CDR3 amino acids: CASSSLPTGGNEQFF. CDR3 sequence (DNA): TGTGCCAGCAGTTCCCTCCCGACAGGGGGCAATGAGCAGTTCTTC.

The gene calls are TRBV20-1 and TRBJ2-4; 10 nucleotides line up with TRBD1. The CDR3 length is 13 residues. Germline CDR1 and CDR2: DFQATT and SNEGSKA (reference sequence). V shed 4 bases and J 8 bases; nucleotides not matched to a gene: 5. The CDR3 region has the DNA TGCAGTGCTACCGGACAGGGGGGAGACATTCAGTACTTC. It encodes CSATGQGGDIQYF.

This clonotype was observed at least ten times. This chain's CDR3 is CSARDLGYEQYF. In nucleotides, the CDR3 is TGCAGTGCTAGAGATCTCGGGTACGAGCAGTACTTC. The gene calls are TRBV20-1 and TRBJ2-7; no clear D gene. Germline assignment: CDR1 DFQATT and CDR2 SNEGSKA (reference sequence). The CDR3 is 12 residues long. Trimming took 0 bases from V and 4 from J, leaving 7 bases between them.

This clonotype was found many times. The chain carries TRBV6-1 and TRBJ2-2; TRBD1 agrees at 7 bases. The CDR3 sequence is 16 residues long. After removal of 6 bases from V and 3 bases from J, the junction contained 10 bases not matched to a gene. Germline CDR1 and CDR2: MNHNS and SASEGT. The CDR3 region has the DNA TGTGCCAGCAGCAAGTCGGGGACAGTTTACACCGGGGAGCTGTTTTTT. Amino acid sequence: CASSKSGTVYTGELFF.

This clonotype was observed a handful of times. J is TRBJ2-7 and V is TRBV3-1; D unresolved. Trimming cost V 1 base and J 7 bases, with 11 bases left between them. Germline values: CDR1 LGHDT, CDR2 YNNKEL (reference sequence). This CDR3 is built from 13 residues. CDR3 sequence reads: CASSQGRTVEQYF. In nucleotides, the CDR3 is TGTGCCAGCAGCCAAGGGCGGACGGTGGAGCAGTACTTC.

This clonotype was picked up a small number of times. V usage is TRBV6-5 and J usage is TRBJ2-7; TRBD1 matches 9 bases. The germline V gene encodes CDR1 MNHEY and CDR2 SVGAGI. Trimming took 5 bases from V and 7 from J; bases not matched to a gene: 12. This CDR3 is 15 amino acids long. The CDR3 here is CASSRPGTGMGEQYF. For the CDR3, the DNA is TGTGCCAGCAGTCGACCCGGGACAGGGATGGGAGAGCAGTACTTC.

This clonotype was recorded at least ten times. The junction departs from germline at one end; a sequencing error may be responsible. This chain links TRBV29-1 with TRBJ2-5; TRBD2 matches 12 bases. In germline, CDR1 is SQVTM, CDR2 ANQGSEA. The CDR3 is 12 amino acids. Here the CDR3 DNA reads TGCAGCGCCCAAACTAGCGGGGGGACTTCAACCTTC. It is translated as CSAQTSGGTSTF. The whole variable domain, filled in from reference TRBV29-1 and TRBJ2-5, reads SAVISQKPSRDICQRGTSLTIQCQVDSQVTMMFWYRQQPGQSLTLIATANQGSEATYESGFVIDKFPISRPNLTFSTLTVSNMSPEDSSIYLCSAQTSGGTSTFGPGTRLLVL.